This TCR beta chain was sequenced for a study of early T cells in non-severe SARS-CoV-2 infection. About the research overall: RNA in bulk from unsorted whole blood was sequenced, and chains were unpaired.

Trimming stripped 8 bases from V and 1 base from J, with 14 bases between. This CDR3 is built from 14 residues. Germline V gene sequence: CDR1 SNHLY, CDR2 FYNNEI. Researchers tagged individual cDNA molecules with unique molecular identifiers. TCRdb re-called the 5' RACE reads with MiXCR, one entry per CDR3 protein. The data hold 43,000 or so distinct CDR3 sequences, with under 7.5% observed a single time. This clonotype was picked up a small number of times. The target antigen is unknown. Study-wide results and limits: In VDJdb matching, anti-spike CD8 responses were favored while private and CD4 specificities went missing.

The receptor was isolated from an adult who was a healthcare worker with PCR-confirmed SARS-CoV-2 infection or an uninfected control (not recorded which). V and J are TRBV2 and TRBJ1-1; D is undetermined. Sequenced input: whole blood. CDR3 sequence reads: CASFRSLTNTEAFF. CDR3 in DNA: TGTGCCAGCTTTCGCAGCCTCACGAACACTGAAGCTTTCTTT.